This T cell receptor (beta chain) came from a study of OX40 agonist ivuxolimab in advanced cancers. General observations from the study: Both CD4+ and CD8+ T cell populations in blood had undergone clonal expansion by week 6 at 0.1 to 3.0 mg/kg.

TCRdb's table, derived via immunoSEQ multiplex PCR, lists solely in-frame clones and lacks some. In the table there are approximately 82,000 clones, more than 90% of which are singletons. Trimming pared 0 bases from V and 4 bases from J, leaving 8 bases between. Germline V CDR1 and CDR2: ENHRY, SYGVKD. There are 14 residues in the CDR3. Notes on this clone: Its antigen is still unknown.

The sequence derives from an adult with an advanced solid tumor such as melanoma, head and neck, liver or kidney cancer. The sample in question was CD4+ or CD8+ T cells sorted from blood, obtained in a trial of the OX40 agonist ivuxolimab. The chain employs TRBV10-3 and TRBJ2-3; D unclear. This chain's CDR3 is CAISESTGPDTQYF. The DNA for the CDR3 is TGTGCCATCAGTGAGTCGACCGGTCCAGATACGCAGTATTTT.